This TCR beta chain comes out of a study of glioma-infiltrating T cells after dendritic cell vaccination. This CDR3 is built from 16 residues. V lost 4 bases, J lost 6 bases, and 18 bases lay in between. Germline loops: CDR1 WNHNN, CDR2 SYGVQD (reference sequence). TCRdb's copy holds only in-frame clones and misses some; the assay was immunoSEQ multiplex PCR. The data hold nearly 85,000 clones, with over 85% observed a single time. The specimen comprised blood, sampled before dendritic cell vaccination. V is TRBV10-1 and J is TRBJ2-2, with D tentatively TRBD2 (6 bases). The source is a human donor with glioblastoma. The CDR3 here is CASSVLTGTPPGELFF. CDR3 DNA sequence: TGCGCCAGCAGTGTTCTTACCGGGACTCCACCCGGGGAGCTGTTTTTT.